This TCR beta chain was sequenced for a study of T-cell memory formation after mild COVID-19. Whole-study results and caveats: CD4+ contracting clones were mainly CM and EM; CD8+ ones, EMRA. CD4+ bias marked clones expanding day 15 to 37, unlike balanced contracting clones. Cross-reactive memory appears to have joined, as suggested by some responding clones showing up in pre-infection memory.

TCRdb called the 5' RACE reads again in MiXCR, with one record for every CDR3 protein. The repertoire holds 190,000 or so distinct CDR3 sequences, roughly a tenth seen once, with around 2.9% in the top ten. V was pared by 7 bases and J by 4 bases, with 8 bases between. CDR3 length: 12 residues. Germline V gives CDR1 MNHEY, CDR2 SVGAGI. This clonotype showed up many times. The antigen is undetermined. This clonotype was obtained from a man in his late teens or twenties who had mild COVID-19 (a few samples of this study predate the infection). Cell type and time point are not known. This chain joins TRBV6-5 and TRBJ2-1, with D perhaps TRBD1 (5 bases). The sample taken for sequencing was PBMCs or a T cell subset sorted from them (not recorded which). This CDR3 reads CASNNRYNEQFF. The CDR3 DNA follows: TGTGCCAGCAATAACAGGTACAATGAGCAGTTCTTC.